This T cell receptor (beta chain) derives from a study of T-cell reconstitution after alpha-beta-depleted transplantation in children. Study-wide results and limits: Diversity and T-cell counts at one year after transplant derived mostly from new T cells.

Preparation of the TCRbeta library involved a method that used unique molecular identifiers. TCRdb used MiXCR to reprocess the PCR reads, holding one entry per CDR3 protein. The table shows a few hundred thousand distinct CDR3 sequences, with about a quarter occurring only once. Comments on this clonotype: What it binds is not known.

The sequence was obtained from a boy in the first two years of life with Wiskott-Aldrich syndrome, due to receive a stem cell transplant. This sample comprised PBMCs, obtained before TCRalphabeta/CD19-depleted stem cell transplant.

As DNA, the CDR3 is TGTGCCAGCAGTTTCCTGGTTGTCACCGGGGAGCTGTTTTTT. Translation gives CASSFLVVTGELFF. The rearrangement joins TRBV12-3 or TRBV12-4 to TRBJ2-2, with D unclear. Trimming took off 3 bases at V and 4 bases at J, with 9 bases between the two ends. The length of the CDR3 is 14 residues.